This T cell receptor (beta chain) was identified in a study of regulatory T cells in long-lasting Graves disease. This clonotype was observed at least ten times. To make TCR beta libraries, researchers used iRepertoire HTBI primers and Arm-PCR of CDR3 regions. TCRdb re-derived calls from the multiplex PCR reads in MiXCR, one entry per CDR3 protein. The repertoire holds fewer than 450,000 distinct CDR3 sequences, with about 15% as singletons. Time point defined: newly diagnosed GD, antithyroid drugs for less than 3 months. Extracted PBMC RNA gave rise to the TCR library. The germline V gene has CDR1 MNHEY and CDR2 SMNVEV (reference sequence). Trimming cost V 9 bases and J 0 bases, with 17 bases left between them. This CDR3 spans 16 amino acids. A further study also used this sample, focusing on T cells in Graves' hyperthyroidism and ophthalmopathy. From that paper: First-round RT-PCR with HTBI primers amplified the TCR CDR3 region.

This TCR was recovered from a middle-aged woman with Graves disease. Material: peripheral blood mononuclear cells (PBMCs), obtained at new diagnosis, from a patient treated with antithyroid drugs. V gene TRBV27 combines with J gene TRBJ2-2, with D possibly being TRBD2 (5 bases). CDR3 DNA: TGTGCCAGTCCAAACTGCCGGGGAACGAACACCGGGGAGCTGTTTTTT. Translating gives CASPNCRGTNTGELFF.